This T cell receptor (beta chain) was identified during a study of blood T cell repertoires in COVID-19. This table comes from immunoSEQ multiplex PCR, and its TCRdb copy is limited to in-frame clones, with some not included. Altogether approximately 140,000 clones are present, about 80% being singletons, with the ten largest covering 2.2%. In germline, CDR1 is SGHRS, CDR2 YFSETQ. The J segment lost 5 bases and the V segment lost 3 bases, leaving 2 bases of the junction unmatched. This CDR3 comprises 13 residues. The chain joins TRBV5-1 to TRBJ1-2; TRBD1 matches at 9 bases. This clonotype originated in a man between 70 and 80 years old with acute or convalescent COVID-19. The sequencing input was peripheral blood. The DNA for the CDR3 is TGCGCCAGCAGCTGGGACAGGGATTATGGCTACACCTTC. Translated: CASSWDRDYGYTF. The full variable domain, in which reference TRBV5-1 and TRBJ1-2 provide the parts outside the CDR3, is KAGVTQTPRYLIKTRGQQVTLSCSPISGHRSVSWYQQTPGQGLQFLFEYFSETQRNKGNFPGRFSGRQFSNSRSEMNVSTLELGDSALYLCASSWDRDYGYTFGSGTRLTVV.